This T cell receptor (beta chain) was retrieved from a study of cytomegalovirus exposure and HLA in healthy donors. Study results and caveats: According to a later analysis, most TCR beta chains associated with CMV appeared HLA-restricted.

Regarding this clone: Its antigen is unknown.

Germline V gene sequence: CDR1 MNHEY, CDR2 SVGAGI. CDR3 size: 13 residues. V gave up 6 bases and J gave up 10 bases, with 13 bases separating them. PCR used 60 Vbeta primers and 13 Jbeta primers. Libraries were prepared by immunoSEQ multiplex PCR; TCRdb keeps only in-frame clonotypes and omits some of them. The table includes fewer than 120,000 clones, around four fifths detected once. This sequence was found in a young man in good health and CMV-seropositive. This chain joins TRBV6-5 and TRBJ1-6; D is possibly TRBD1 (5 bases). The sequenced sample was PBMCs. This chain's CDR3 is CASSPRERSPLHF. The CDR3 nucleotides are TGTGCCAGCAGCCCCAGGGAACGCTCACCCCTCCACTTT.